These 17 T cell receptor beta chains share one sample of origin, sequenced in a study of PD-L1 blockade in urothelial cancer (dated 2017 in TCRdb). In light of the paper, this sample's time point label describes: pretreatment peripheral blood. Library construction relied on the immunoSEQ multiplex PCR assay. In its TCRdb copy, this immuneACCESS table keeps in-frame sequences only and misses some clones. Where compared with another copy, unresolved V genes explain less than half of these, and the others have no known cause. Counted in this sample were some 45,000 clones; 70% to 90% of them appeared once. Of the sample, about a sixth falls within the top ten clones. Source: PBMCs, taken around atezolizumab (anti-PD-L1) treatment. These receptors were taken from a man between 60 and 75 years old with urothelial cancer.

DNA for the CDR3: TGCGCCAGCAGCTTGGACGGGGGCGAGCAGTACTTC. Its translation is CASSLDGGEQYF. J is TRBJ2-7 and V is TRBV5-1; tentatively, D is TRBD2 (6 bases). Germline lookup yields CDR1 SGHRS and CDR2 YFSETQ. The CDR3 covers 12 residues. Trimming left V 0 bases short and J 6 bases short, with 7 bases between.

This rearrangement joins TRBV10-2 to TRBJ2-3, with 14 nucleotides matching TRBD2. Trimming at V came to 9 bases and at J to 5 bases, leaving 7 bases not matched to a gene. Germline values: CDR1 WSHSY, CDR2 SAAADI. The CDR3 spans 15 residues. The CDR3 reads CASTRLAGGVDTQYF. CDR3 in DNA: TGCGCCAGTACCAGACTAGCGGGGGGGGTAGATACGCAGTATTTT.

The CDR3 spells CASTGGPRGTQYF. In nucleotides, the CDR3 is TGTGCCAGCACCGGGGGTCCTAGAGGGACCCAGTACTTC. The chain is built from TRBV28 and TRBJ2-5, with D possibly matching TRBD2 (6 bases). The CDR3 is 13 residues long. Germline CDR1 is MDHEN and CDR2 is SYDVKM. The V end lost 7 bases, the J end lost 7 bases, and 16 bases lay between the germline ends.

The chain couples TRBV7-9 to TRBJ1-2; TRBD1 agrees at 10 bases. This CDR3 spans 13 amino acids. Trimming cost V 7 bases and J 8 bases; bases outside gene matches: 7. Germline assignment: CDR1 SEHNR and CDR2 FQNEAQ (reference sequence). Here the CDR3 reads CASTQSTGGGYTF. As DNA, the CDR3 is TGTGCCAGCACGCAATCGACAGGGGGCGGCTACACCTTC.

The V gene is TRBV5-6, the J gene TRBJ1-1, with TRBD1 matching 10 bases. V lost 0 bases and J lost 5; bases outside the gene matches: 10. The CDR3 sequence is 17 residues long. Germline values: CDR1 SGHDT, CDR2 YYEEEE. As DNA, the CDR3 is TGTGCCAGCAGCTTGGCCGGGACAGGGGCCCCCCGGACTGAAGCTTTCTTT. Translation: CASSLAGTGAPRTEAFF.

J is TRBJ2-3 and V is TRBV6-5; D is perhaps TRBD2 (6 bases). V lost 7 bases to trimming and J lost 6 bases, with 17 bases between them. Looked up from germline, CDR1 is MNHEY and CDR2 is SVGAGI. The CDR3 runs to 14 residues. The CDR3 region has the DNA TGTGCCAGCACCAGGGACTTTGGTGATGATACGCAGTATTTT. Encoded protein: CASTRDFGDDTQYF.

This CDR3 reads CASSLVNRRPSTDTQYF. The CDR3 nucleotides read TGTGCCAGCAGTTTGGTAAACAGGCGGCCTAGCACAGATACGCAGTATTTT. The chain links TRBV27 to TRBJ2-3; D perhaps matches TRBD1 (5 bases). The V gene's germline CDR1 is MNHEY and CDR2 SMNVEV (reference sequence). The CDR3 is 17 amino acids. V was trimmed by 3 bases and J by 0 bases, leaving 16 bases between them.

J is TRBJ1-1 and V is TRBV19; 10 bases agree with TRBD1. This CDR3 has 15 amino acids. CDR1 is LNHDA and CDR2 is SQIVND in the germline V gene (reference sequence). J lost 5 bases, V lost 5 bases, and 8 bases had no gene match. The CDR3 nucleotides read TGTGCCAGTAGTCCGCCCTCGGACAGGGGGACTGAAGCTTTCTTT. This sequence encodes CASSPPSDRGTEAFF.

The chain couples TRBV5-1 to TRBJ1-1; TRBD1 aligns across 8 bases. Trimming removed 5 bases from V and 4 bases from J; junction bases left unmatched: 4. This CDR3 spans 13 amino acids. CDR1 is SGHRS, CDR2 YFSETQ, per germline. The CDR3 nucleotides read TGCGCCAGCAGAAACACAGGGGGCACTGAAGCTTTCTTT. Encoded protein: CASRNTGGTEAFF.

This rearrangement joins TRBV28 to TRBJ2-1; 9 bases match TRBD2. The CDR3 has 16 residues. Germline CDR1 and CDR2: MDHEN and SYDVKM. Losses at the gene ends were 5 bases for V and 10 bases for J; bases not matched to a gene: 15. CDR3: CASSKISGGLPAEQFF. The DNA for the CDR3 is TGTGCCAGCAGTAAGATTAGCGGGGGTCTCCCGGCGGAGCAGTTCTTC. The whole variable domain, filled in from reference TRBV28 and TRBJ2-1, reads DVKVTQSSRYLVKRTGEKVFLECVQDMDHENMFWYRQDPGLGLRLIYFSYDVKMKEKGDIPEGYSVSREKKERFSLILESASTNQTSMYLCASSKISGGLPAEQFFGPGTRLTVL.

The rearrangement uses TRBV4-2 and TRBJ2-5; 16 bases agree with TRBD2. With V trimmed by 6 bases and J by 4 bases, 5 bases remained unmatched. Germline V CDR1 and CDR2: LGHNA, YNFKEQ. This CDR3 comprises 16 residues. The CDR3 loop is CASRGLAGGLAETQYF. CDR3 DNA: TGTGCCAGCAGGGGACTAGCGGGGGGGCTCGCAGAGACCCAGTACTTC.

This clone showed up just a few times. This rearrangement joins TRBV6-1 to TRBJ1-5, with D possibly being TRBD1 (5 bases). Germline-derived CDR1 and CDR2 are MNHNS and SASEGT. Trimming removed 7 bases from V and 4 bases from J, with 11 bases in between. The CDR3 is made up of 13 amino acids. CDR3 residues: CASMGTANQPQHF. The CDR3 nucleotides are TGTGCCAGCATGGGGACTGCTAATCAGCCCCAGCATTTT.

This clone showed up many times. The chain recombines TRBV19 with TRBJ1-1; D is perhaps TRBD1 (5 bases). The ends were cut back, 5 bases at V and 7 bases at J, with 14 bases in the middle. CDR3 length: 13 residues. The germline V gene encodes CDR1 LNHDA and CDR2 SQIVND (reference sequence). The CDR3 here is CASSYGGGNEAFF. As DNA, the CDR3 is TGTGCCAGTAGTTACGGGGGGGGGAATGAAGCTTTCTTT.

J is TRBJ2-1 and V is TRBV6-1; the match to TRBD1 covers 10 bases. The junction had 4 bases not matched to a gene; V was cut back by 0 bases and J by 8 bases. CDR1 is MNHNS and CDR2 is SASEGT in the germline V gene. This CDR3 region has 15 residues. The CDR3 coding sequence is TGTGCCAGCAGTGAAGCGGGACAGGGGAGGGATGAGCAGTTCTTC. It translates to CASSEAGQGRDEQFF.

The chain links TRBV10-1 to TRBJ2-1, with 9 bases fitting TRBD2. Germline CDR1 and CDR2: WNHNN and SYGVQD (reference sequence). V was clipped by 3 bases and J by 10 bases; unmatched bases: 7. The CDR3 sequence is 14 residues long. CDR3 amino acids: CASSEEGTSREQFF. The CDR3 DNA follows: TGCGCCAGCAGTGAAGAAGGGACTAGCCGGGAGCAGTTCTTC.

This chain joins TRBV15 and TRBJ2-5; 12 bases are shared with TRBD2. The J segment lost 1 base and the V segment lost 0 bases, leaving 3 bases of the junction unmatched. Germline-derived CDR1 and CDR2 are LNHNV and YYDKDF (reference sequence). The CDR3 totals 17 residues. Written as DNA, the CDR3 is TGTGCCACCAGCAGAGACGGACTAGCGGGGAGCCAAGAGACCCAGTACTTC. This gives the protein CATSRDGLAGSQETQYF. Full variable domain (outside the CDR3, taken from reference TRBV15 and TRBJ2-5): DAMVIQNPRYQVTQFGKPVTLSCSQTLNHNVMYWYQQKSSQAPKLLFHYYDKDFNNEADTPDNFQSRRPNTSFCFLDIRSPGLGDTAMYLCATSRDGLAGSQETQYFGPGTRLLVL.

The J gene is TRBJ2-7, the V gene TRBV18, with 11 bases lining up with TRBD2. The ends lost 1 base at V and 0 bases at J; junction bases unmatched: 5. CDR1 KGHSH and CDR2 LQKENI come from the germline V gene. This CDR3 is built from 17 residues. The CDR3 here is CASSPLTSGGLSYEQYF. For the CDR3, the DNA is TGTGCCAGCTCACCACTTACTAGCGGGGGCCTCTCCTACGAGCAGTACTTC.